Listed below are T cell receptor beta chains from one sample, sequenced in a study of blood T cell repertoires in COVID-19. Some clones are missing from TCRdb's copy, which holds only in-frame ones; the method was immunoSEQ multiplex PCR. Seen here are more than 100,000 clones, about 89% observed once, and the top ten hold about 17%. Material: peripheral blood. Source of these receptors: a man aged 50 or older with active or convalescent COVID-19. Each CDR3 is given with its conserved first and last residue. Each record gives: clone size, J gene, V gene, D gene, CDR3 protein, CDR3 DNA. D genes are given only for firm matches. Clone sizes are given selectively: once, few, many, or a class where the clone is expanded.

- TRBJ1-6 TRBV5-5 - CASSLRTAFNSPLHF TGTGCCAGCAGCTTAAGGACAGCTTTTAATTCACCCCTCCACTTT
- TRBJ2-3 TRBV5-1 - CASSLTRPTDTQYF TGCGCCAGCAGCCTGACTAGACCTACAGATACGCAGTATTTT
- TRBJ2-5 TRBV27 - CASSPRQFQETQYF TGTGCCAGCAGTCCCCGACAGTTCCAAGAGACCCAGTACTTC
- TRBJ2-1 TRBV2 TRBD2 CATQRGEINEQFF TGTGCCACTCAGCGGGGGGAGATCAATGAGCAGTTCTTC
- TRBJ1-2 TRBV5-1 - CASSLASRGGYGYTF TGCGCCAGCAGCTTGGCATCACGGGGGGGCTATGGCTACACCTTC
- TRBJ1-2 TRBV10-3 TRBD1 CAISGARDRDFNYGYTF TGTGCCATCAGCGGCGCCCGGGACAGGGACTTTAACTATGGCTACACCTTC
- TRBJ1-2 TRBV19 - CASNSDTTGFGGYTF TGTGCCAGTAATTCGGACACTACAGGGTTCGGTGGCTACACCTTC
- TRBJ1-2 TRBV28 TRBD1 CASSPRGQGAWYGYTF TGTGCCAGCAGTCCACGGGGACAGGGGGCCTGGTATGGCTACACCTTC
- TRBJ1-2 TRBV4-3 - CASSQDPVGGRGYTF TGCGCCAGCAGCCAAGACCCGGTGGGGGGGCGCGGCTACACCTTC
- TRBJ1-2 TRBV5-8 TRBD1 CASSRTGVYGYTF TGTGCCAGCAGCCGGACAGGCGTCTATGGCTACACCTTC
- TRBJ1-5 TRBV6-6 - CASSYGRQANQPQHF TGTGCCAGCAGTTACGGGCGACAGGCGAATCAGCCCCAGCATTTT
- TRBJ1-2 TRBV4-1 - CASSQQDSPLYGYTF TGCGCCAGCAGCCAACAGGACAGTCCTCTCTATGGCTACACCTTC
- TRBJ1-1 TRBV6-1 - CASSELAGVTEAFF TGTGCCAGCAGTGAACTGGCAGGGGTAACTGAAGCTTTCTTT
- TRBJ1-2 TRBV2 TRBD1 CASSRGTGRVGGYTF TGTGCCAGCAGTCGAGGGACAGGGAGAGTCGGGGGCTACACCTTC
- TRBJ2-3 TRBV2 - CASRQSTDTQYF TGTGCCAGCCGACAGTCCACAGATACGCAGTATTTT
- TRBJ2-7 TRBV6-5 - CASSYGQTYEQYF TGTGCCAGCAGTTACGGGCAGACCTACGAGCAGTACTTC
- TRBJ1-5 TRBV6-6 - CASDPVGGNQPQHF TGTGCCAGCGACCCGGTAGGGGGAAATCAGCCCCAGCATTTT
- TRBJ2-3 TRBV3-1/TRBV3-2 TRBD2 CASGTTSGRAGTQYF TGTGCCAGCGGGACCACTAGCGGGAGGGCGGGTACGCAGTATTTT
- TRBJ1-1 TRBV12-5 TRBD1 CASGLRRQGNTEAFF TGTGCTAGTGGTTTGAGAAGACAGGGGAACACTGAAGCTTTCTTT
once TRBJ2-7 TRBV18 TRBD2 CASSPEAGSSYEQYF TGTGCCAGCTCACCCGAAGCGGGAAGCTCCTACGAGCAGTACTTC
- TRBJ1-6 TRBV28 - CASILSGGAHSPLHF TGTGCCAGCATTCTATCTGGGGGGGCTCATTCACCCCTCCACTTT
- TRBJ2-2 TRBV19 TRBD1 CATRARTGDTGELFF TGTGCCACCAGAGCCCGGACAGGGGACACCGGGGAGCTGTTTTTT
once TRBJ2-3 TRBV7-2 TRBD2 CASSFRTSVINTDTQYF TGTGCCAGCAGCTTCAGGACTAGCGTAATCAACACAGATACGCAGTATTTT
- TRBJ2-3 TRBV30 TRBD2 CAWSGTSGRNTQYF TGTGCCTGGTCCGGGACTAGCGGGAGGAATACGCAGTATTTT
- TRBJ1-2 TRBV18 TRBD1 CASSQGLETGGANYGYTF TGTGCCAGCTCACAGGGACTTGAGACAGGGGGCGCTAACTATGGCTACACCTTC
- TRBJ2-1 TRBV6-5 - CASSYSLLARNEQFF TGTGCCAGCAGTTACTCGTTGCTAGCCCGCAATGAGCAGTTCTTC
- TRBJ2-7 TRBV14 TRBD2 CASSQDLAGGPWDEQYF TGTGCCAGCAGCCAAGACCTAGCGGGAGGGCCTTGGGACGAGCAGTACTTC
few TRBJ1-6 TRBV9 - CASSVETGPFHF TGTGCCAGCAGCGTAGAGACAGGCCCCTTCCACTTT
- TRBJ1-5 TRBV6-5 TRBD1 CASSSRYRGRNQPQHF TGTGCCAGCAGTTCCCGTTACAGGGGACGCAATCAGCCCCAGCATTTT
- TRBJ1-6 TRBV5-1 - CASREVNQGSSPLHF TGCGCCAGCAGAGAGGTTAACCAGGGGTCTTCACCCCTCCACTTT
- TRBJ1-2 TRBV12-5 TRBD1 CASGRDSEFEGYTF TGTGCTAGTGGTCGGGACAGCGAGTTCGAGGGCTACACCTTC
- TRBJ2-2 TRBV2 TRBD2 CASSEVWTSGDSNTGELFF TGTGCCAGCAGTGAAGTGTGGACTAGCGGGGATTCGAACACCGGGGAGCTGTTTTTT
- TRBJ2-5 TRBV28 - CASFSKPWETQYF TGTGCCAGCTTTAGCAAACCGTGGGAGACCCAGTACTTC
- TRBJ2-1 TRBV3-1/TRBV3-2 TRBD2 CASSSPSGGGIYEQFF TGTGCCAGCAGCTCACCTAGCGGGGGGGGGATCTATGAGCAGTTCTTC
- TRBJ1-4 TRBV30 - CAWSTRGDGEKLFF TGTGCCTGGAGTACCCGCGGGGATGGTGAAAAACTGTTTTTT
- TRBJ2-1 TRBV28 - CASTRWASSYNEQFF TGTGCCAGCACAAGGTGGGCGAGCTCCTACAATGAGCAGTTCTTC
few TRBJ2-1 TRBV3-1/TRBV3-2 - CASSQSRVNEQFF TGTGCCAGCAGCCAATCTCGGGTCAATGAGCAGTTCTTC
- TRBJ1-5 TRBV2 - CASRWGGVGINQPQHF TGTGCCAGCAGATGGGGGGGGGTTGGGATAAATCAGCCCCAGCATTTT
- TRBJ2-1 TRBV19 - CASTVGGSGLYEQFF TGTGCCAGTACCGTGGGGGGTAGCGGCCTCTATGAGCAGTTCTTC
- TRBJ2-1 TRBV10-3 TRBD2 CAISSDLAGAAYNEQFF TGTGCCATCAGTTCTGATCTAGCGGGCGCCGCCTACAATGAGCAGTTCTTC
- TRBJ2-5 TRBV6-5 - CASSYSRQGQETQYF TGTGCCAGCAGTTACTCGAGGCAGGGGCAAGAGACCCAGTACTTC
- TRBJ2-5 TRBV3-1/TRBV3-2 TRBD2 CASSQQTGGPETQYF TGTGCCAGCAGCCAGCAAACGGGAGGGCCAGAGACCCAGTACTTC